The sequence of this TCR beta chain was determined in a study of CD8+ T cells in alopecia areata. Looking at the study overall: The drug, oral tofacitinib, was given to treated patients at 5 to 10 mg twice daily.

Following RNA extraction, reverse transcription yielded cDNA that acted as the sequencing template. Sequencing used immunoSEQ multiplex PCR; TCRdb keeps in-frame clones, though not all of them. The sample yields about 20,000 clones, about 70% seen once. As part of sample collection, lesional scalp punch biopsies and peripheral blood were taken from alopecia areata patients. Regarding the study as a whole: With patients, TCR sharing proved less clear than in mice, a difference possibly related to HLA.

As to this clone: Its target is not known.

V was shortened by 2 bases and J by 7 bases, with 24 bases between the two germline ends. Germline V gene sequence: CDR1 SEHNR, CDR2 FQNEAQ (reference sequence). This CDR3 has 18 residues. This chain uses TRBV7-9 with TRBJ2-1; D is possibly TRBD2 (6 bases). This clonotype originated in a human donor with alopecia areata. This sample comprised skin, obtained at week 0. The CDR3 DNA follows: TGTGCCAGCAGCTTATGGGTCGGGGGAGCGGGTCGGGTGAATGAGCAGTTCTTC. This codes for CASSLWVGGAGRVNEQFF.